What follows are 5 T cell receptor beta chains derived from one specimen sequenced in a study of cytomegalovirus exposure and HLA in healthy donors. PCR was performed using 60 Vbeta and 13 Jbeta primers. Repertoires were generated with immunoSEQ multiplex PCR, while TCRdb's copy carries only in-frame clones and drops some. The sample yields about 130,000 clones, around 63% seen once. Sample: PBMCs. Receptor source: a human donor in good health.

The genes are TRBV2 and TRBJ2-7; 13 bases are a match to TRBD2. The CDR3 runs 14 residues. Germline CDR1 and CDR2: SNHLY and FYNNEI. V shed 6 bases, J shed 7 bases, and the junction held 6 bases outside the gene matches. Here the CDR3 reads CASSPGLAGREQYF. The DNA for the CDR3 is TGTGCCAGCAGCCCGGGACTAGCGGGACGGGAGCAGTACTTC.

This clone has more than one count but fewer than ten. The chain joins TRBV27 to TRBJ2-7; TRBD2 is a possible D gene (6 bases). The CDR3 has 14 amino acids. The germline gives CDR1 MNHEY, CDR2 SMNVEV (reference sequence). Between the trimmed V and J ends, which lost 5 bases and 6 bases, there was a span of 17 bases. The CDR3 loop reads CASSGAEGKGEQYF. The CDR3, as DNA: TGTGCCAGCAGTGGGGCGGAGGGCAAGGGCGAGCAGTACTTC.

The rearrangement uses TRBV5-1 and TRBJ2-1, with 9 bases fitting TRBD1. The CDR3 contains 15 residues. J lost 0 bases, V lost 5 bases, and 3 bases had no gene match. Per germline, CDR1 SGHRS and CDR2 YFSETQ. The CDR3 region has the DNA TGCGCCAGCAGGGACAGGGGCCTCTCCTACAATGAGCAGTTCTTC. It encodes CASRDRGLSYNEQFF.

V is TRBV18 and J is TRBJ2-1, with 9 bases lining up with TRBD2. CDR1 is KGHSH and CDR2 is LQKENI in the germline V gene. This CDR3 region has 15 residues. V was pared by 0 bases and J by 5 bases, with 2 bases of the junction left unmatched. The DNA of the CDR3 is TGTGCCAGCTCACCACCTAGCGGGAGAGACAATGAGCAGTTCTTC. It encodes CASSPPSGRDNEQFF. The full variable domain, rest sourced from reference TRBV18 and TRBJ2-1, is NAGVMQNPRHLVRRRGQEARLRCSPMKGHSHVYWYRQLPEEGLKFMVYLQKENIIDESGMPKERFSAEFPKEGPSILRIQQVVRGDSAAYFCASSPPSGRDNEQFFGPGTRLTVL.

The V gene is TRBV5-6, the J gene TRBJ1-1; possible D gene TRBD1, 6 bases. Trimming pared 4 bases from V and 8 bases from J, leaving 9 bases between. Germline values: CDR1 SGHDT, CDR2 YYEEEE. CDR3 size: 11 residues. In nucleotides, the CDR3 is TGTGCCAGCAGCGATACAGGGGAAGCTTTCTTT. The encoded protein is CASSDTGEAFF.